One and the same sample provided the 20 T cell receptor beta chains below, sequenced in a study of CD8 T cells in Susac syndrome. An input of roughly 0.5 to 1 ug of RNA was subjected to reverse transcription using random hexamers. TCRdb used MiXCR to reprocess the immunoSEQ multiplex PCR reads, holding one entry per CDR3 protein. Among under 200,000 distinct CDR3 sequences listed, about 95% were seen once. Material: CD8+ T cells from PBMCs. The receptors shown here come from a human donor with multiple sclerosis.

This chain links TRBV27 with TRBJ2-7; 7 nucleotides line up with TRBD2. V gave up 8 bases and J gave up 2 bases; unmatched junction bases: 9. The CDR3 sequence is 14 residues long. CDR1 is MNHEY and CDR2 is SMNVEV in the germline V gene (reference sequence). Here the CDR3 DNA reads TGTGCCAGCGGTTGGACGAGCGGGGCCTACGAGCAGTACTTC. It yields the protein CASGWTSGAYEQYF.

The chain uses TRBV15 and TRBJ2-1; D is unresolved. With 1 base removed from V and 8 bases from J, the gap between germline ends came to 6 bases. Looked up from germline, CDR1 is LNHNV and CDR2 is YYDKDF (reference sequence). This CDR3 is 12 amino acids long. The CDR3 here is CATSRVGDEQFF. The DNA of the CDR3 is TGTGCCACCAGCAGAGTGGGCGATGAGCAGTTCTTC.

This rearrangement joins TRBV18 to TRBJ1-2; 8 bases match TRBD1. Losses at the gene ends were 3 bases for V and 4 bases for J; bases not matched to a gene: 7. The V gene's germline CDR1 is KGHSH and CDR2 LQKENI. The CDR3 covers 15 residues. CDR3 amino acids: CASSPEDRAGYGYTF. The DNA of the CDR3 is TGTGCCAGCTCACCCGAGGACAGGGCGGGCTATGGCTACACCTTC.

CDR3: CATSDPSGMNTGELFF. DNA for the CDR3: TGTGCCACCAGTGACCCTAGCGGAATGAACACCGGGGAGCTGTTTTTT. The chain has TRBV24-1 and TRBJ2-2; 7 positions match TRBD2. CDR1 is KGHDR, CDR2 SFDVKD, per germline. Trimming took 4 bases from V and 1 from J; bases not matched to a gene: 5. The CDR3 contains 16 residues.

This chain connects TRBV23-1 to TRBJ2-5; D is uncertain. TRBV23-1 is classed as an ORF, of uncertain function. V was cut by 0 bases and J by 7 bases, with 6 bases left in between. CDR3 size: 12 residues. The CDR3 reads CASSQSDGTQYF. Here the CDR3 DNA reads TGCGCCAGCAGTCAATCGGACGGGACCCAGTACTTC.

This sequence joins TRBV13 and TRBJ2-1, with TRBD2 matching 16 bases. The CDR3 is 15 residues long. Germline V gene lookup returns CDR1 PRHDT and CDR2 FYEKMQ (reference sequence). V shed 3 bases, J shed 8 bases, and the junction held 1 base outside the gene matches. The CDR3 here is CASSLGTSGRDEQFF. In DNA, the CDR3 is TGTGCCAGCAGCTTGGGGACTAGCGGGAGGGATGAGCAGTTCTTC.

The chain couples TRBV9 to TRBJ2-7; 8 bases agree with TRBD1. Germline trimming cut 0 bases from V and 2 bases from J; bases unmatched to any gene: 1. The CDR3 is 14 amino acids. Germline V gives CDR1 SGDLS, CDR2 YYNGEE. CDR3 sequence reads: CASSVAQGAYEQYF. CDR3 in DNA: TGTGCCAGCAGCGTAGCACAGGGGGCCTACGAGCAGTACTTC.

The chain has TRBV3-1 and TRBJ1-1; 7 bases agree with TRBD1. Germline CDR1 and CDR2: LGHDT and YNNKEL (reference sequence). V dropped 0 bases and J dropped 1; count of bases not matched to a gene: 2. The CDR3 sequence is 15 residues long. Written as DNA, the CDR3 is TGTGCCAGCAGCCAAGATCCAGGGGGGAACACTGAAGCTTTCTTT. Residues: CASSQDPGGNTEAFF.

CDR3 nucleotides: TGTGCCAGTAGACTATCGACAGGGCCTGGAAACACCATATATTTT. As protein: CASRLSTGPGNTIYF. The chain combines TRBV19 with TRBJ1-3, with 7 bases lining up with TRBD1. The J segment lost 2 bases and the V segment lost 6 bases, leaving 7 bases of the junction unmatched. This CDR3 contains 15 residues. Looked up from germline, CDR1 is LNHDA and CDR2 is SQIVND (reference sequence).

The chain uses TRBV29-1 and TRBJ2-1, with 7 positions matching TRBD2. V shed 6 bases, J shed 6 bases, and the junction held 8 bases outside the gene matches. From germline, CDR1 is SQVTM and CDR2 ANQGSEA. CDR3 length: 13 residues. As DNA, the CDR3 is TGCAGCGTGTGGGCGGGAGTCTTCAATGAGCAGTTCTTC. This sequence encodes CSVWAGVFNEQFF.

This rearrangement joins TRBV6-5 to TRBJ2-1; D is tentatively TRBD1 or TRBD2 (5 bases each). This CDR3 has 15 amino acids. Per germline, CDR1 MNHEY and CDR2 SVGAGI. Trimming stripped 2 bases from V and 4 bases from J, with 12 bases between. Written as DNA, the CDR3 is TGTGCCAGCAGTTACCCACTAGGGGTATACAATGAGCAGTTCTTC. Its protein is CASSYPLGVYNEQFF.

V usage is TRBV13 and J usage is TRBJ2-3, with a tentative D call TRBD2 (5 bases). This CDR3 has 14 amino acids. V was pared by 7 bases and J by 1 base, with 12 bases between. The germline V gene has CDR1 PRHDT and CDR2 FYEKMQ (reference sequence). CDR3 sequence reads: CASTEREGTDTQYF. In nucleotides, the CDR3 is TGTGCCAGCACAGAACGGGAAGGCACAGATACGCAGTATTTT.

The V and J genes are TRBV29-1 and TRBJ2-3; 8 nucleotides agree with TRBD1. The J segment lost 10 bases and the V segment lost 6 bases, leaving 6 bases of the junction unmatched. Per the germline V gene, CDR1 is SQVTM and CDR2 is ANQGSEA. This CDR3 region has 11 residues. The CDR3, as DNA: TGCAGCGTGCGTTTGACAGGGGCGCAGTATTTT. Residues: CSVRLTGAQYF.

This clonotype appeared once. The J gene is TRBJ2-3, the V gene TRBV20-1; D might be TRBD2 (5 bases). Trimming took 6 bases from V and 0 from J, leaving 16 bases between them. The CDR3 runs to 15 residues. CDR1 is DFQATT and CDR2 is SNEGSKA in the germline V gene (reference sequence). CDR3 region: CSAFNGEFSTDTQYF. The CDR3 region has the DNA TGCAGTGCCTTCAATGGGGAGTTTAGCACAGATACGCAGTATTTT.

The chain combines TRBV7-9 with TRBJ2-7; D gene uncertain. Deletions cut 2 bases from V and 3 bases from J, with 5 bases between. The CDR3 contains 12 residues. Per germline, CDR1 SEHNR and CDR2 FQNEAQ (reference sequence). CDR3 sequence (DNA): TGTGCCAGCAGCTTATGGTACTACGAGCAGTACTTC. It yields the protein CASSLWYYEQYF.

The rearrangement links TRBV6-6 to TRBJ1-1; D call uncertain. Germline V gene lookup returns CDR1 MNHNY and CDR2 SVGAGI (reference sequence). This CDR3 has 11 residues. Trimming took 2 bases from V and 8 from J, leaving 6 bases between them. CDR3 in amino acids: CASSYGREAFF. Here the CDR3 DNA reads TGTGCCAGCAGTTACGGTAGGGAAGCTTTCTTT.

This chain uses TRBV7-9 with TRBJ1-1; D is unresolved. Germline CDR1 SEHNR, CDR2 FQNEAQ (reference sequence). CDR3 size: 13 residues. The V end lost 1 base, the J end lost 6 bases, and 9 bases lay between the germline ends. CDR3 nucleotides: TGTGCCAGCAGCTTAGAGGGCAGCCCTGAAGCTTTCTTT. Protein product: CASSLEGSPEAFF. The full variable domain, its missing parts supplied by reference TRBV7-9 and TRBJ1-1, is DTGVSQNPRHKITKRGQNVTFRCDPISEHNRLYWYRQTLGQGPEFLTYFQNEAQLEKSRLLSDRFSAERPKGSFSTLEIQRTEQGDSAMYLCASSLEGSPEAFFGQGTRLTVV.

The chain is built from TRBV29-1 and TRBJ2-1; D unclear. V was trimmed by 7 bases and J by 5 bases, leaving 15 bases between them. Looked up from germline, CDR1 is SQVTM and CDR2 is ANQGSEA. The CDR3 is 13 amino acids. CDR3 residues: CSASSTEDNEQFF. CDR3 coding DNA: TGCAGCGCCTCCAGCACAGAAGACAATGAGCAGTTCTTC.

The chain is built from TRBV28 and TRBJ2-7; D is unclear. Trimming stripped 5 bases from V and 0 bases from J, with 14 bases between. This CDR3 has 15 residues. Germline assignment: CDR1 MDHEN and CDR2 SYDVKM. For the CDR3, the DNA is TGTGCCAGCAGTCCCCCCCAATACGTCTCCTACGAGCAGTACTTC. It yields the protein CASSPPQYVSYEQYF.

The chain recombines TRBV29-1 with TRBJ2-3, with 7 bases that match TRBD2. The germline V gene has CDR1 SQVTM and CDR2 ANQGSEA. J gave up 5 bases and V 7 bases, and 15 bases lay outside the gene matches. The CDR3 is 15 amino acids. CDR3 amino acids: CSGWGTTKNVDTQYF. CDR3 DNA: TGCAGCGGTTGGGGGACTACCAAAAATGTAGATACGCAGTATTTT.